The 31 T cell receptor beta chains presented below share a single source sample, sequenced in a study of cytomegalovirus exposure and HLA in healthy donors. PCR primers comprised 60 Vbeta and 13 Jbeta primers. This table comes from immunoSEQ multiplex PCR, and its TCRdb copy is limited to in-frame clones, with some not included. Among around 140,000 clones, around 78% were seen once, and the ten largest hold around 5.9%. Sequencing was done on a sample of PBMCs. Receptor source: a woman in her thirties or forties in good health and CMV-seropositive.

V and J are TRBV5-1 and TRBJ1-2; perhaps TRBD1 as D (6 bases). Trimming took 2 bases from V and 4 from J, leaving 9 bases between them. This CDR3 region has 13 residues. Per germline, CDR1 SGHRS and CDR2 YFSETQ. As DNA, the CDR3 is TGCGCCAGCAGCTTAAACAGGGCCTATGGCTACACCTTC. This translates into CASSLNRAYGYTF.

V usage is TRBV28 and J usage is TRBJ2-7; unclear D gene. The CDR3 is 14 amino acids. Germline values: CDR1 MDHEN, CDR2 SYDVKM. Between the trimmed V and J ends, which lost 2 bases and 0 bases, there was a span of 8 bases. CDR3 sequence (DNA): TGTGCCAGCAGTTTAGAGAACCTCTCCTACGAGCAGTACTTC. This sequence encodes CASSLENLSYEQYF.

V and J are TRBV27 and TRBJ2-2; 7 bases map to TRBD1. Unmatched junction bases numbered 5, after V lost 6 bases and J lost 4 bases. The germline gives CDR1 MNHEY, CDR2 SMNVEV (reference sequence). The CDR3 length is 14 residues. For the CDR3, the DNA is TGTGCCAGCAGCCGGACAGGCCTCACCGGGGAGCTGTTTTTT. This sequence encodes CASSRTGLTGELFF.

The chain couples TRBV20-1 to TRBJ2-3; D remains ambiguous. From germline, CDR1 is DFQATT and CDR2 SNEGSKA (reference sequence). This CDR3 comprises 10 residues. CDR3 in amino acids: CVTRTDTQYF. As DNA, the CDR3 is TGCGTGACTCGCACAGATACGCAGTATTTT.

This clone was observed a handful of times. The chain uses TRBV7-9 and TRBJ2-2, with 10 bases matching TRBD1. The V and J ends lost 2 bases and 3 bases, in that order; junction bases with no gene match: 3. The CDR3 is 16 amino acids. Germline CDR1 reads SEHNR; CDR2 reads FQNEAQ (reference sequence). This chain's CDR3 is CASSLPGTGDTGELFF. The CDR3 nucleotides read TGTGCCAGCAGCTTACCCGGGACAGGGGACACCGGGGAGCTGTTTTTT. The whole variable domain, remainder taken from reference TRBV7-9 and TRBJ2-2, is DTGVSQNPRHKITKRGQNVTFRCDPISEHNRLYWYRQTLGQGPEFLTYFQNEAQLEKSRLLSDRFSAERPKGSFSTLEIQRTEQGDSAMYLCASSLPGTGDTGELFFGEGSRLTVL.

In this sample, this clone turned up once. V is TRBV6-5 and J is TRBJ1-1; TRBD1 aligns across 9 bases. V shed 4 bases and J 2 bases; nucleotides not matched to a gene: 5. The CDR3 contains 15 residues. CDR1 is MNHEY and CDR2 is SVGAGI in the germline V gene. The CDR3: CASSSPGQGNTEAFF. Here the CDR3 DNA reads TGTGCCAGCAGTTCTCCGGGACAGGGCAACACTGAAGCTTTCTTT.

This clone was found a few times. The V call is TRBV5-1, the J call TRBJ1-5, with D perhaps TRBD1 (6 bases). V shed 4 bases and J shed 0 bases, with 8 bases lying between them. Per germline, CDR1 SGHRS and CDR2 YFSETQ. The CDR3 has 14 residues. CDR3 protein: CASSKGDSNQPQHF. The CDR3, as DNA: TGCGCCAGCAGCAAGGGGGATAGCAATCAGCCCCAGCATTTT.

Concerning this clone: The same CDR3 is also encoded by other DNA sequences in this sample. CDR3: CASSSGLAGVDTQYF. Here the CDR3 DNA reads TGTGCCAGCAGCTCGGGACTAGCGGGAGTGGATACGCAGTATTTT. The chain recombines TRBV7-2 with TRBJ2-3; the match to TRBD2 covers 14 bases. This CDR3 is 15 amino acids long. Germline V gene data show CDR1 as SGHTA and CDR2 as FQGNSA. With 4 bases clipped from V and 6 bases from J, the junction kept 3 bases outside the gene matches.

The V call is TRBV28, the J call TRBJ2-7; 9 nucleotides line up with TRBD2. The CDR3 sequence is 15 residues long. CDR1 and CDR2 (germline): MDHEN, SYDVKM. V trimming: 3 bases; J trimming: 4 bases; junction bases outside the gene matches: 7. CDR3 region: CASSFAAGGEYEQYF. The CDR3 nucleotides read TGTGCCAGCAGTTTCGCGGCGGGAGGGGAATACGAGCAGTACTTC. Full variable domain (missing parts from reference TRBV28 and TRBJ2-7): DVKVTQSSRYLVKRTGEKVFLECVQDMDHENMFWYRQDPGLGLRLIYFSYDVKMKEKGDIPEGYSVSREKKERFSLILESASTNQTSMYLCASSFAAGGEYEQYFGPGTRLTVT.

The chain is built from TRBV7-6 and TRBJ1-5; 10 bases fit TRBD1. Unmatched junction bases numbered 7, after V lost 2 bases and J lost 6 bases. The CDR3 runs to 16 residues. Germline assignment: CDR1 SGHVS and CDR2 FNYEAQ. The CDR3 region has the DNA TGTGCCAGCAGCTTATACCCGGGACAGGGGAGTCAGCCCCAGCATTTT. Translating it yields CASSLYPGQGSQPQHF.

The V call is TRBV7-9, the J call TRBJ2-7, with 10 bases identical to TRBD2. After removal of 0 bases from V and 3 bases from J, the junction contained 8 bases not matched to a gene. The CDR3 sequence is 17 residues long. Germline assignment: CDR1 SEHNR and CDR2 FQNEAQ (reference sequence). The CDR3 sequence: CASSLARGGTSDYEQYF. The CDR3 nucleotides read TGTGCCAGCAGCTTAGCTAGGGGGGGGACTAGCGACTACGAGCAGTACTTC.

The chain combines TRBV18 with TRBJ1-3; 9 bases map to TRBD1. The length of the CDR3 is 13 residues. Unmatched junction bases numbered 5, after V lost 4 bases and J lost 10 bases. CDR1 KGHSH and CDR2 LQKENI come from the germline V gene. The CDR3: CASSLRTGDTIYF. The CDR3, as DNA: TGTGCCAGCTCACTTCGGACAGGGGATACCATATATTTT.

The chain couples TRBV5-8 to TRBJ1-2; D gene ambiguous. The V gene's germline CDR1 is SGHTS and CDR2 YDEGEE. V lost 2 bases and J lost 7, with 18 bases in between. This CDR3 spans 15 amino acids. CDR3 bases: TGTGCCAGCAGCTTCCCCTTTCAAACGGTTGGTGGCTACACCTTC. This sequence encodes CASSFPFQTVGGYTF.

CDR3 sequence: CASSVTGGPGNTIYF. CDR3 coding DNA: TGTGCCAGCAGCGTAACAGGGGGACCTGGAAACACCATATATTTT. J is TRBJ1-3 and V is TRBV7-2, with 8 bases matching TRBD1. With V trimmed by 5 bases and J by 2 bases, 5 bases remained unmatched. Germline loops: CDR1 SGHTA, CDR2 FQGNSA. This CDR3 has 15 amino acids.

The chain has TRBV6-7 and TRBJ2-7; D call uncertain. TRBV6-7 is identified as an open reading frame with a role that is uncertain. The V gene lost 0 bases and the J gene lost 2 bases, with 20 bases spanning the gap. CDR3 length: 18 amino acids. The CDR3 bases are TGTGCCAGCAGTTACTCGAAGGCAGGTTTTCCCCTACCCTACGAGCAGTACTTC. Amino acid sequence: CASSYSKAGFPLPYEQYF.

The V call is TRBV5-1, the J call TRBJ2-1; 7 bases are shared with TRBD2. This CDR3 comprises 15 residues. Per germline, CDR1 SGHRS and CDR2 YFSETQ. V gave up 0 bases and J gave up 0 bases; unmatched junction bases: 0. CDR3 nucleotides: TGCGCCAGCAGCTTGGCTAGCGGCTCCTACAATGAGCAGTTCTTC. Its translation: CASSLASGSYNEQFF.

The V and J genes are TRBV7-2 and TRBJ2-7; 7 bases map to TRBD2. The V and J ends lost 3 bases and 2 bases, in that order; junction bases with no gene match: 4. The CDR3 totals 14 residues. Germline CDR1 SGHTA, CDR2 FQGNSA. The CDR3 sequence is CASSFTGTTYEQYF. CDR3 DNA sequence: TGTGCCAGCAGCTTCACCGGGACTACCTACGAGCAGTACTTC.

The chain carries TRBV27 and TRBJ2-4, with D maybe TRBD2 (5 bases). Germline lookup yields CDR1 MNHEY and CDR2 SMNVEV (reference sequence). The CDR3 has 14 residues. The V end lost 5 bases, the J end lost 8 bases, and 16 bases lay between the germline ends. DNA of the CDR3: TGTGCCAGCAGTCCTACTAGGGCCAGTGACATTCAGTACTTC. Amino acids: CASSPTRASDIQYF.

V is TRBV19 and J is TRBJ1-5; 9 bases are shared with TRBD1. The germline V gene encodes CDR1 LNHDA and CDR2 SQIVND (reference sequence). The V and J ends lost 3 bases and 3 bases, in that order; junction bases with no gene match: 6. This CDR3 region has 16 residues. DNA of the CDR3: TGTGCCAGTAGTATGACGGGACAGGGCTTCAATCAGCCCCAGCATTTT. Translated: CASSMTGQGFNQPQHF.

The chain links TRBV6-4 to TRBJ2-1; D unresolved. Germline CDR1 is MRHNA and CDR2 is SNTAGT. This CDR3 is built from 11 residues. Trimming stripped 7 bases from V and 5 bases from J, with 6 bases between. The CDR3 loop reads CASTPDNEQFF. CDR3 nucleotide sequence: TGTGCCAGCACCCCCGACAATGAGCAGTTCTTC.

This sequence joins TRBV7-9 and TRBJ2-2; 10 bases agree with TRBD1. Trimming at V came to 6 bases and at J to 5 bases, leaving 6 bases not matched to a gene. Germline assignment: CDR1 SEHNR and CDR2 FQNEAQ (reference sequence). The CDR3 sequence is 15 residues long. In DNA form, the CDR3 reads TGTGCCAGCAGGCCCGACAGGGGGCATACCGGGGAGCTGTTTTTT. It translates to CASRPDRGHTGELFF.

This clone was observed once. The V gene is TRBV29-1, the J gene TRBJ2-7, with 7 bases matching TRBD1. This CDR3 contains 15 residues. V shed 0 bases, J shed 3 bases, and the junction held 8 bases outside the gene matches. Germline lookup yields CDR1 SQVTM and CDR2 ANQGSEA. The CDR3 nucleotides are TGCAGCGTTGAAGAAAAGGACAGGAATAACTACGAGCAGTACTTC. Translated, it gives CSVEEKDRNNYEQYF.

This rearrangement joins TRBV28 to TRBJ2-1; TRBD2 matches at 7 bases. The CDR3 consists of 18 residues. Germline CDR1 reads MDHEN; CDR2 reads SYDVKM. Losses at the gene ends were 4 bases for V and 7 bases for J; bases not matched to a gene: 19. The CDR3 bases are TGTGCCAGCAGTTCGACCTTCTTTCGCGGGAGAGCCATTAATGAGCAGTTCTTC. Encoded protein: CASSSTFFRGRAINEQFF.

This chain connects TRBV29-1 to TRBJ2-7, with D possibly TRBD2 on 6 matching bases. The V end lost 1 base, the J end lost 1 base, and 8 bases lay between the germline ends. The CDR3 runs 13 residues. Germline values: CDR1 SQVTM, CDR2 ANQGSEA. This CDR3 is CSVEGGESYEQYF. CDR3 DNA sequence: TGCAGCGTTGAAGGGGGGGAATCCTACGAGCAGTACTTC.

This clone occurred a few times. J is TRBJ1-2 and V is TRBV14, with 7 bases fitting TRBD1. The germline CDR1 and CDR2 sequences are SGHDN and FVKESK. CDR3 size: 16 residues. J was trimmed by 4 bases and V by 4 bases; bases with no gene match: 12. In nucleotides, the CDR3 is TGTGCCAGCAGCCCACGAGGAGGGGGCGCCTTCTATGGCTACACCTTC. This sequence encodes CASSPRGGGAFYGYTF.

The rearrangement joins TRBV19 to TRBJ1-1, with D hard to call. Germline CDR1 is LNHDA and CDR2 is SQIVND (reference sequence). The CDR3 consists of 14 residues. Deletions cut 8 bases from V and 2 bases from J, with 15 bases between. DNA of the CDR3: TGTGCCAGTTCCCCCCCGGGAGTTAACACTGAAGCTTTCTTT. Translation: CASSPPGVNTEAFF. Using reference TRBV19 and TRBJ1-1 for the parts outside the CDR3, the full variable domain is DGGITQSPKYLFRKEGQNVTLSCEQNLNHDAMYWYRQDPGQGLRLIYYSQIVNDFQKGDIAEGYSVSREKKESFPLTVTSAQKNPTAFYLCASSPPGVNTEAFFGQGTRLTVV.

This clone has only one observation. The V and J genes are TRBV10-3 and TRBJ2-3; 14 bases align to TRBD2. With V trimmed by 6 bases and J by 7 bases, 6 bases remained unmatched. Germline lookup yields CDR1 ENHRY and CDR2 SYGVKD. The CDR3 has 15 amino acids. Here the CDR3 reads CAIRGGLAGGNTQYF. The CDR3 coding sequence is TGTGCCATCAGGGGAGGACTAGCGGGAGGAAATACGCAGTATTTT.

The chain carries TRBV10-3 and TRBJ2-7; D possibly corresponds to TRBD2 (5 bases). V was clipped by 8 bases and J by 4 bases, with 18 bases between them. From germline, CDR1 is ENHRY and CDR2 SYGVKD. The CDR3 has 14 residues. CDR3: CAISPAGIRYEQYF. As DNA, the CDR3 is TGTGCCATCTCCCCCGCCGGGATAAGGTACGAGCAGTACTTC.

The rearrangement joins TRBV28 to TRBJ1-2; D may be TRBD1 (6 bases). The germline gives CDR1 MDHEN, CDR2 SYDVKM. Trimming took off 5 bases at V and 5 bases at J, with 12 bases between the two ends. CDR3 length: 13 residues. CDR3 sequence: CASSQGHGYGYTF. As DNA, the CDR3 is TGTGCCAGCAGTCAGGGACATGGGTATGGCTACACCTTC.

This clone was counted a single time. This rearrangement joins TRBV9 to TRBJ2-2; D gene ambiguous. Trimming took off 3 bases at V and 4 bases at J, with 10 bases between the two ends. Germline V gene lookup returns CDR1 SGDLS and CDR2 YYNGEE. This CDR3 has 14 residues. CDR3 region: CASSARQLTGELFF. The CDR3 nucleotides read TGTGCCAGCAGCGCCCGACAACTCACCGGGGAGCTGTTTTTT. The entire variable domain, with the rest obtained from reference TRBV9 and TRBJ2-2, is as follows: DSGVTQTPKHLITATGQRVTLRCSPRSGDLSVYWYQQSLDQGLQFLIQYYNGEERAKGNILERFSAQQFPDLHSELNLSSLELGDSALYFCASSARQLTGELFFGEGSRLTVL.

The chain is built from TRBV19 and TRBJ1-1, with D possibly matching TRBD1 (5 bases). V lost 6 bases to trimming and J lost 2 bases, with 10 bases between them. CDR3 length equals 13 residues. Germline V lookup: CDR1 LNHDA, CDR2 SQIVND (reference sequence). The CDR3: CASSSGGNTEAFF. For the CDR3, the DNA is TGTGCCAGTAGCTCGGGGGGTAACACTGAAGCTTTCTTT.